The clone carrying this T cell receptor beta chain was detected only once. The repertoire was sequenced with immunoSEQ multiplex PCR; TCRdb's copy has only in-frame clones and lacks some. The profile shows some 2,000,000 clones, just under 95% of them singletons. This specimen comes from a study of shared clonotypes between healthy human individuals. Study-wide background: Donors were two women and a few men aged 18 to 49.

It was CD45RO-negative cells, positively selected for CCR7, that made up naive CD8 cells, with terminally differentiated effector memory CD45RA+ cells excluded. The length of the CDR3 is 17 residues. Germline V gene lookup returns CDR1 SGHNT and CDR2 YYREEE (reference sequence). The V end lost 1 base, the J end lost 0 bases, and 16 bases lay between the germline ends. Sequencing input: naive CD8+ T cells sorted from blood. The receptor was isolated from a man aged 18 to 30 in good health. This chain uses TRBV5-4 with TRBJ1-1, with D perhaps matching TRBD1 (5 bases). The CDR3: CASSLRSGRTVNTEAFF. CDR3 nucleotide sequence: TGTGCCAGCAGCTTGCGATCAGGGCGGACTGTGAACACTGAAGCTTTCTTT.